Listed below are T cell receptor beta chains from one sample, sequenced in a study of blood T cell repertoires in COVID-19. Using immunoSEQ multiplex PCR, the repertoire was profiled, and TCRdb retains in-frame clones only, with some absent. Of roughly 500,000 clones detected, roughly 90% appear once; the ten largest clones hold approximately 2%. The source material was PBMCs or T cells enriched from blood (not recorded which). These receptor sequences come from a woman aged 35 to 49 who had recovered from COVID-19. Each CDR3 is given with its conserved first and last residue. The D gene is left open where the match is weak. Clone size is shown for a subset of rows, as once, few, many or a class of expanded clone.

>.|TRBV25-1|TRBJ1-2|.
TGTGCCAGCAGTGAATTATCGGGGGTAGGCGATGGCTACACCTTC
CASSELSGVGDGYTF
>.|TRBV30|TRBJ2-7|.
TGTGCCTGGAGTGTAGAGGAGGGGAGAAACGAGCAGTACTTC
CAWSVEEGRNEQYF
>.|TRBV19|TRBJ1-6|few
TGTGCCAGCAGAGAGCGGGCAGGGCAGTCACCCCTCCACTTT
CASRERAGQSPLHF
>TRBD1|TRBV19|TRBJ2-4|.
TGTGCCAGTAGTATAATCTTACAACAGGGGGGCAAAAACATTCAGTACTTC
CASSIILQQGGKNIQYF
>TRBD1|TRBV19|TRBJ1-2|.
TGTGCCACTACCCCAAAGGGGGCTAGCTATGGCTACACCTTC
CATTPKGASYGYTF
>TRBD1|TRBV7-2|TRBJ1-3|once
TGTGCCAGCAGCTCCTCAAGGGGGCGTGGAAACACCATATATTTT
CASSSSRGRGNTIYF
>.|TRBV5-4|TRBJ2-4|.
TGTGCCAGCAGCGACAGCAGGGCTTCCAAAAACATTCAGTACTTC
CASSDSRASKNIQYF
>TRBD1|TRBV7-2|TRBJ1-1|.
TGTGCCAGCAGCTTTTACCGGGACAGGGCTTTCTTT
CASSFYRDRAFF
>TRBD2|TRBV14|TRBJ2-3|.
TGTGCCAGCAGCCAAGAACAACTAGCGAGAGGAGATACGCAGTATTTT
CASSQEQLARGDTQYF
>.|TRBV11-2|TRBJ2-3|few
TGTGCCAGCAGCTCATCGACAGCTAGCACAGATACGCAGTATTTT
CASSSSTASTDTQYF
>.|TRBV6-1|TRBJ1-2|.
TGTGCCAGCAGTGAGTCAGGGGCTGGTTATGGCTACACCTTC
CASSESGAGYGYTF
>TRBD2|TRBV6-5|TRBJ2-2|.
TGTGCCAGCAGTTGGACTAGCGGCACGAACACCGGGGAGCTGTTTTTT
CASSWTSGTNTGELFF
>.|TRBV9|TRBJ1-6|.
TGTGCCAGCAGCCTAAGACAGGAAGTTTCACCCCTCCACTTT
CASSLRQEVSPLHF
>TRBD2|TRBV4-1|TRBJ2-2|.
TGCGCCAGCAGCCAAGAATTACTAGCGGAGGCGAACACCGGGGAGCTGTTTTTT
CASSQELLAEANTGELFF
>TRBD2|TRBV7-9|TRBJ2-1|.
TGTGCCAGCAGACAAAAAGCCTCTAGCGGGACCTACAATGAGCAGTTCTTC
CASRQKASSGTYNEQFF
>.|TRBV9|TRBJ1-6|.
TGTGCCAGCAGCGTATCCCAGGATAATTCACCCCTCCACTTT
CASSVSQDNSPLHF